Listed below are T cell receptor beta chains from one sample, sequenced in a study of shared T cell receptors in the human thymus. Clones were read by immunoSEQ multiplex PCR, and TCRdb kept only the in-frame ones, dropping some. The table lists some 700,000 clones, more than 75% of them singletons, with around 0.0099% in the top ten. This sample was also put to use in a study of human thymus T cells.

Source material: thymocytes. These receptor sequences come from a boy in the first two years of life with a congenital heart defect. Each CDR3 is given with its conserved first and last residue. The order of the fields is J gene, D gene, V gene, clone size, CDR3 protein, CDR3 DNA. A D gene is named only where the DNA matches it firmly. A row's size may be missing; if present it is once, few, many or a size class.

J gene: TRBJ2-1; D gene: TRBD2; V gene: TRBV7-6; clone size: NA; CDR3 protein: CASSSGKGGRQYNEQFF; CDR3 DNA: TGTGCCAGCAGCTCTGGCAAGGGCGGGAGGCAATACAATGAGCAGTTCTTC
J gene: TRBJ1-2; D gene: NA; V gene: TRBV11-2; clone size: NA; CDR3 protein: CASSLPGDYTF; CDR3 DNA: TGTGCCAGCAGCTTACCTGGAGACTACACCTTC
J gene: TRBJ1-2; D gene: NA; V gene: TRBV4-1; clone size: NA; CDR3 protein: CASSHPMIRGSNYGYTF; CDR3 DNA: TGCGCCAGCAGCCACCCTATGATCAGGGGCTCTAACTATGGCTACACCTTC
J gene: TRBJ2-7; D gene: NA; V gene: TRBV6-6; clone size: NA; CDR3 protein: CASSSWTVDEQYF; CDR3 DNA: TGTGCCAGCAGTTCTTGGACAGTTGACGAGCAGTACTTC
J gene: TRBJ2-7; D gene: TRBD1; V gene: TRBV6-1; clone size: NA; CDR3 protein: CASSEARAGTGVHEQYF; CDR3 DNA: TGTGCCAGCAGTGAAGCAAGGGCCGGGACAGGGGTTCACGAGCAGTACTTC
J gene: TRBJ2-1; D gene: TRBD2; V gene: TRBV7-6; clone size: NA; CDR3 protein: CASSLVSSGTSPRWENNEQFF; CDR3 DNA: TGTGCCAGCAGCTTAGTTTCTAGCGGAACCTCCCCTCGGTGGGAGAACAATGAGCAGTTCTTC
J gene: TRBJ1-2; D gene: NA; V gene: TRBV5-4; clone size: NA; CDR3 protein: CASSLSQRGNNGYTF; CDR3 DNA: TGTGCCAGCAGCTTGTCCCAGAGGGGGAACAATGGCTACACCTTC
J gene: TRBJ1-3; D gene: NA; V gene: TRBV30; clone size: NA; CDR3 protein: CAWNSAGPGNTIYF; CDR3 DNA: TGTGCCTGGAATTCGGCAGGGCCTGGAAACACCATATATTTT
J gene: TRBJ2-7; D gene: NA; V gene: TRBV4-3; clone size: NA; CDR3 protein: CASSLRRQALYEQYF; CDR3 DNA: TGCGCCAGCAGCCTCCGTAGACAGGCCCTCTACGAGCAGTACTTC
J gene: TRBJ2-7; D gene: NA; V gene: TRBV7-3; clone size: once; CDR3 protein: CASSPTGTPLGEQYF; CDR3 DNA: TGTGCCAGCAGCCCCACCGGGACTCCTCTGGGGGAGCAGTACTTC
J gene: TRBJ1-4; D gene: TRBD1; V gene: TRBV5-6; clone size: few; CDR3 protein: CASSLYNPGGREKLFF; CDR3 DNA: TGTGCCAGCAGCTTATACAACCCAGGGGGCAGAGAAAAACTGTTTTTT
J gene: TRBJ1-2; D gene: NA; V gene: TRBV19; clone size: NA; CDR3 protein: CASTTGYGYTF; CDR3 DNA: TGTGCCAGTACCACAGGCTATGGCTACACCTTC
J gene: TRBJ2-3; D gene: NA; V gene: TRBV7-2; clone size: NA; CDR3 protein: CASSLWLATDTQYF; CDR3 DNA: TGTGCCAGCAGCTTATGGTTAGCAACAGATACGCAGTATTTT
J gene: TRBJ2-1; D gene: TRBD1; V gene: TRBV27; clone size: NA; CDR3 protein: CASSFPGQGGRNEQFF; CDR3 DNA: TGTGCCAGCAGTTTTCCCGGACAGGGGGGTAGGAATGAGCAGTTCTTC
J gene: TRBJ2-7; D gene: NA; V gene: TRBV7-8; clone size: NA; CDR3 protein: CASSLGPGAIHEQYF; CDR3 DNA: TGTGCCAGCAGCTTAGGTCCGGGAGCTATCCACGAGCAGTACTTC
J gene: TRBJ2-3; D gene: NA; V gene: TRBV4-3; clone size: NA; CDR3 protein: CASSQESTDTQYF; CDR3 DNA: TGCGCCAGCAGCCAAGAGTCGACAGATACGCAGTATTTT
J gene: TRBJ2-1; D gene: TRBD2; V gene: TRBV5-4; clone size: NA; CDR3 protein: CASSFLADYNEQFF; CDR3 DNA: TGTGCCAGCAGCTTTCTAGCGGATTACAATGAGCAGTTCTTC
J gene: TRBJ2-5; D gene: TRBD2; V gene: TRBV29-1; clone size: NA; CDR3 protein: CSVEGEREGQETQYF; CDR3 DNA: TGCAGCGTTGAAGGGGAGCGGGAGGGGCAAGAGACCCAGTACTTC
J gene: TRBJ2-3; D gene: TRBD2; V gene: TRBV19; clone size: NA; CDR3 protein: CASRSGRAWGTDTQYF; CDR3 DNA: TGTGCCAGTAGGTCCGGGAGGGCCTGGGGCACAGATACGCAGTATTTT
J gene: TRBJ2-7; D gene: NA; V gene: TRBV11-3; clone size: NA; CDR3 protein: CASSLDLRQGMVYEQYF; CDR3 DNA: TGTGCCAGCAGCTTAGATCTCAGGCAGGGAATGGTTTACGAGCAGTACTTC
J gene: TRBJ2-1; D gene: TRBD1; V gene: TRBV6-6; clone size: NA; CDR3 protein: CASSHPGTGYNEQFF; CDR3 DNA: TGTGCCAGCAGTCATCCCGGGACAGGATACAATGAGCAGTTCTTC
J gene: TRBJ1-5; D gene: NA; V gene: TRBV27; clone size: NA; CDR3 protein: CASSSASDVGNQPQHF; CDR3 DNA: TGTGCCAGCAGTTCCGCGTCCGATGTGGGCAATCAGCCCCAGCATTTT
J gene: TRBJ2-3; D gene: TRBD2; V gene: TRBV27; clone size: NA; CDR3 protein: CASSPQTSGRRTDTQYF; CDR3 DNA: TGTGCCAGCAGTCCCCAAACTAGCGGGAGGAGGACAGATACGCAGTATTTT
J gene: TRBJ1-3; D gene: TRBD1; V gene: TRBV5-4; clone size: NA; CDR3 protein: CASSDGQGNTIYF; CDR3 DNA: TGTGCCAGCAGCGACGGACAGGGGAACACCATATATTTT
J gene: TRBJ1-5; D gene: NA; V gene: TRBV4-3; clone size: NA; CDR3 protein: CASSQEYMGQVSNQPQHF; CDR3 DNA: TGCGCCAGCAGCCAAGAGTACATGGGGCAGGTTAGCAATCAGCCCCAGCATTTT
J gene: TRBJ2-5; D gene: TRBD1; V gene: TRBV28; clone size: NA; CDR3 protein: CASSLWTGSLGETQYF; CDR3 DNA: TGTGCCAGCAGTTTGTGGACAGGGAGCCTGGGGGAGACCCAGTACTTC
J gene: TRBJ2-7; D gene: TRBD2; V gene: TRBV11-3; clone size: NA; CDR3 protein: CASSYLAGGHPSYEQYF; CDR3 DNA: TGTGCCAGCAGCTATCTAGCGGGAGGGCATCCTTCCTACGAGCAGTACTTC
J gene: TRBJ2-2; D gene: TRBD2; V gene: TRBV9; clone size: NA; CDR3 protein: CASSPGGGRGELFF; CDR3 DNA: TGTGCCAGCAGCCCCGGCGGGGGGAGGGGGGAGCTGTTTTTT
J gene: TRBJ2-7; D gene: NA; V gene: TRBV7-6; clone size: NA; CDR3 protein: CASSQGPESYEQYF; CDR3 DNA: TGTGCCAGCAGCCAAGGCCCGGAGTCCTACGAGCAGTACTTC
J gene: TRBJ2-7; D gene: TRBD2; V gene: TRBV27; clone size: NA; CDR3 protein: CASRGPTSGTTSYEQYF; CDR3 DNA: TGTGCCAGCAGGGGGCCGACTAGCGGGACCACCTCCTACGAGCAGTACTTC
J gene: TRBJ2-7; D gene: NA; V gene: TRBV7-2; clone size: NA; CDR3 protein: CASSLLAEERGNPHEQYF; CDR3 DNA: TGTGCCAGCAGCTTACTAGCTGAGGAGCGCGGGAACCCCCACGAGCAGTACTTC
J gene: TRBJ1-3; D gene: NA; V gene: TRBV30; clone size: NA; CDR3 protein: CAWKETNTIYF; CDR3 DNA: TGTGCCTGGAAGGAGACCAACACCATATATTTT
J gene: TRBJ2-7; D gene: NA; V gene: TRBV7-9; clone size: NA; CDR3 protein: CASSLGRALPYEQYF; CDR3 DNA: TGTGCCAGCAGCTTAGGGCGGGCCCTCCCCTACGAGCAGTACTTC
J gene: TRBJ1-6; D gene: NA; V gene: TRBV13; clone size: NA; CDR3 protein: CASRGGEKNSPLHF; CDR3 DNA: TGTGCCAGCAGGGGGGGAGAGAAGAATTCACCCCTCCACTTT
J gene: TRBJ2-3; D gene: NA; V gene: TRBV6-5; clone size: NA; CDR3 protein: CASARRAQPTDTQYF; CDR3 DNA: TGTGCCAGCGCTCGTAGAGCGCAACCCACAGATACGCAGTATTTT
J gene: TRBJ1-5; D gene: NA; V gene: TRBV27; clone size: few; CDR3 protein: CASHGRQPQHF; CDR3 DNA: TGTGCCAGTCACGGGAGGCAGCCCCAGCATTTT
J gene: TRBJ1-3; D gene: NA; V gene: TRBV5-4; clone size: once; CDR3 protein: CASSLTLTGNTIYF; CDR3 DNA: TGTGCCAGCAGCTTGACACTAACTGGAAACACCATATATTTT
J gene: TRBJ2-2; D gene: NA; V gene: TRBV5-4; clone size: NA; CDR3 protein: CASVEGGELFF; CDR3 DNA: TGTGCCAGTGTTGAAGGGGGAGAGCTGTTTTTT
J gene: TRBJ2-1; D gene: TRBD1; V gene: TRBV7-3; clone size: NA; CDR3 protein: CASSLKGQGASEQFF; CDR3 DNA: TGTGCCAGCAGCTTAAAGGGACAGGGGGCAAGTGAGCAGTTCTTC